This is a list of T cell receptor beta chains from one sample in a study of CD8+ T cells in alopecia areata. Libraries were prepared by immunoSEQ multiplex PCR; TCRdb keeps only in-frame clonotypes and omits some of them. This sample has about 210,000 clones, with around 57% found just once. Source: CD4+ T cells sorted from blood, taken at week 4, from a patient treated with tofacitinib. The receptors were gathered from a human donor with alopecia areata. Each CDR3 is given with its conserved first and last residue. D genes are given only for firm matches. Clone sizes are given selectively: once, few, many, or a class where the clone is expanded.

d_call,j_call,clone_size,v_call,cdr3_length,cdr3_nt,cdr3_aa
.,TRBJ1-1,.,TRBV4-3,13,TGCGCCAGCAGCCAAGATCGGGGCACTGAAGCTTTCTTT,CASSQDRGTEAFF
.,TRBJ2-5,.,TRBV4-1,14,TGCGCCAGCAGCCAAGTCAGGGGTCAAGAGACCCAGTACTTC,CASSQVRGQETQYF
.,TRBJ2-3,.,TRBV5-1,14,TGCGCCAGCAGCTCCTCTACCGGGGCAGATACGCAGTATTTT,CASSSSTGADTQYF
TRBD2,TRBJ2-2,.,TRBV7-8,14,TGTGCCAGCAGCTTCGGGGGGTACACCGGGGAGCTGTTTTTT,CASSFGGYTGELFF
TRBD1,TRBJ1-6,.,TRBV7-3,14,TGTGCCAGCAGCGCCGGACAGGGGCACTCACCCCTCCACTTT,CASSAGQGHSPLHF
.,TRBJ2-1,.,TRBV19,16,TGTGCCAGTAGTGCTCCCGGGGATCCGACCTACAATGAGCAGTTCTTC,CASSAPGDPTYNEQFF
.,TRBJ2-7,many,TRBV25-1,14,TGTGCCAGCAGTGAATGGGACGGTAGCTACGAGCAGTACTTC,CASSEWDGSYEQYF
.,TRBJ1-2,.,TRBV25-1,15,TGTGCCAGCAGTGAATCGGCCAGGGACCTTTGGGGCTACACCTTC,CASSESARDLWGYTF
.,TRBJ2-7,.,TRBV2,11,TGTGCCAGCAGTGAGGGTAGGGAGAGAAACTTC,CASSEGRERNF
.,TRBJ1-2,.,TRBV10-3,13,TGTGCCAGCCGGACGCACTTTCCAGGAGGCTACACCTTC,CASRTHFPGGYTF
TRBD1,TRBJ1-3,.,TRBV29-1,11,TGCAGCGTCCGCACAGGGGACACCATATATTTT,CSVRTGDTIYF
.,TRBJ2-3,.,TRBV6-5,12,TGTGCCAGCAGCCCAGGGGGGGATACGCAGTATTTT,CASSPGGDTQYF
.,TRBJ1-1,.,TRBV29-1,12,TGCAGCGCCGGACGGATGAACACTGAAGCTTTCTTT,CSAGRMNTEAFF
.,TRBJ2-5,.,TRBV29-1,14,TGCAGCGTTCGGGCAGACATGTACCAAGAGACCCAGTACTTC,CSVRADMYQETQYF
TRBD1,TRBJ1-1,.,TRBV27,13,TGTGCCAGCAGTTCCGGGACAGGGGCGTCGGCTTTCTTT,CASSSGTGASAFF
TRBD1,TRBJ1-6,.,TRBV15,15,TGTGCCACCAGCAGCCCGGACAGGGCAAATTCACCCCTCCACTTT,CATSSPDRANSPLHF
.,TRBJ2-1,.,TRBV30,15,TGTGCCTGGAGGGGGAAAACGAGCTCCTACAATGAGCAGTTCTTC,CAWRGKTSSYNEQFF
.,TRBJ2-7,.,TRBV27,15,TGTGCCAGCAGTTTATCCACAGGGTTCCCCTACGAGCAGTACTTC,CASSLSTGFPYEQYF
.,TRBJ2-5,.,TRBV9,16,TGTGCCAGCAGCGTAGCTGGGGGGGGCCCCCGTGAGACCCAGTACTTC,CASSVAGGGPRETQYF
.,TRBJ2-7,.,TRBV30,15,TGTGCCTGGAGTCTCCGGGGGAAGGTCCGTGGGGAGCAGTACTTC,CAWSLRGKVRGEQYF
.,TRBJ2-1,.,TRBV6-1,13,TGTGCCAGCAGTGAAAACAGGGTTCATGAGCAGTTCTTC,CASSENRVHEQFF
.,TRBJ1-4,.,TRBV7-8,13,TGTGCCAGCAGCCGCCCGACTAATGAAAAACTGTTTTTT,CASSRPTNEKLFF
TRBD2,TRBJ2-2,few,TRBV10-3,16,TGTGCCATCAGTGAGTCGCAGCGGGGGCGTACCGGGGAGCTGTTTTTT,CAISESQRGRTGELFF
.,TRBJ2-1,.,TRBV29-1,14,TGCAGCGAATTCCGGGCCCGTGGGTCCAATGAGCAGTTCTTC,CSEFRARGSNEQFF
TRBD1,TRBJ1-1,.,TRBV30,14,TGTGCCTGGAGAGCGGGACAGCTGAACACTGAAGCTTTCTTT,CAWRAGQLNTEAFF
.,TRBJ2-5,.,TRBV29-1,13,TGCAGCGTTGAAGATCTTCCTGCAGAGACCCAGTACTTC,CSVEDLPAETQYF
.,TRBJ2-5,.,TRBV30,12,TGTGCCTGGACAGTAGGAGGGGAGACCCAGTACTTC,CAWTVGGETQYF
.,TRBJ2-6,.,TRBV6-6,14,TGTGCCAGTAGCTGGGGGTCTGGGGCCAACGTCCTGACTTTC,CASSWGSGANVLTF
.,TRBJ2-7,once,TRBV25-1,13,TGTGCCAGCAGCGGAGGGACGGCCTACGAGCAGTACTTC,CASSGGTAYEQYF
TRBD1,TRBJ1-1,.,TRBV10-3,14,TGTGCCATCAGGAGGGACAGGGGGTTCACTGAAGCTTTCTTT,CAIRRDRGFTEAFF
.,TRBJ2-6,.,TRBV7-2,16,TGTGCCAGCAGCTTAGCGGAGCTCTCTGGGGCCAACGTCCTGACTTTC,CASSLAELSGANVLTF
TRBD2,TRBJ2-1,few,TRBV13,15,TGTGCCAGCAGCTTGGCTAGCGGGGGGCGGAATGAGCAGTTCTTC,CASSLASGGRNEQFF
.,TRBJ1-2,.,TRBV10-3,15,TGTGCCATCAGTGACCGTCGGGCGGAGAACTATGGCTACACCTTC,CAISDRRAENYGYTF
.,TRBJ2-1,many,TRBV10-3,16,TGTGCCATCAGATCAACTGCGGACTGGTCCCACAATGAGCAGTTCTTC,CAIRSTADWSHNEQFF
.,TRBJ1-1,.,TRBV29-1,14,TGCAGCGTTGAAGAGTCGGGCAGGCCCACTGAAGCTTTCTTT,CSVEESGRPTEAFF
.,TRBJ2-7,.,TRBV4-3,16,TGCGCCAGCAGCCAAGATCCCCTAGTTGGGACCTACGAGCAGTACTTC,CASSQDPLVGTYEQYF
.,TRBJ2-7,.,TRBV29-1,13,TGCAGCGTTGTACCCGTAAGCTCCTACGAGCAGTACTTC,CSVVPVSSYEQYF
TRBD1,TRBJ2-1,few,TRBV4-3,14,TGCGCCAGCAGCCAAACCCAGGGGGCGAATGAGCAGTTCTTC,CASSQTQGANEQFF
TRBD1,TRBJ2-2,.,TRBV10-3,14,TGTGCCGCCACAGGGACAGTGAACACCGGGGAGCTGTTTTTT,CAATGTVNTGELFF
.,TRBJ1-1,once,TRBV10-3,11,TGTGCCATCAGTGAGTCGGCTGAAGCTTTCTTT,CAISESAEAFF
.,TRBJ2-1,few,TRBV29-1,13,TGCAGCGCCGGAAAGGGGGGGTGGAATGAGCAGTTCTTC,CSAGKGGWNEQFF
TRBD2,TRBJ2-1,few,TRBV2,15,TGTGCCAGCAGGCTAGCGGAACACTCCTACAATGAGCAGTTCTTC,CASRLAEHSYNEQFF
TRBD1,TRBJ2-7,few,TRBV5-1,12,TGCGCCAGCAGCGTGACAGGGCTCGAGCAGTACTTC,CASSVTGLEQYF
.,TRBJ1-2,.,TRBV25-1,13,TGTGCCAGCAGTGAACTCCCTCCCCGAGGCTACACCTTC,CASSELPPRGYTF
.,TRBJ2-1,few,TRBV10-3,15,TGTGCCATCAGTGATACTACACGATACAACAATGAGCAGTTCTTC,CAISDTTRYNNEQFF
TRBD1,TRBJ1-5,.,TRBV7-8,15,TGTGCCGGGGAAACCGGGACAGGGGACGATCAGCCCCAGCATTTT,CAGETGTGDDQPQHF
.,TRBJ2-5,.,TRBV30,12,TGTGCCTGGGGCAGGGACACGGAGGCCCAGTACTTC,CAWGRDTEAQYF
.,TRBJ1-6,.,TRBV30,13,TGTGCCTGGAGTAGGGGGGCGTATTCACCCCTCCACTTT,CAWSRGAYSPLHF
.,TRBJ2-3,.,TRBV9,15,TGTGCCAGCAGCGTAGATGGAAAAAGCACAGATACGCAGTATTTT,CASSVDGKSTDTQYF
.,TRBJ1-1,.,TRBV29-1,12,TGCAGCGTTGGTCGGGGCAGGGACCCCGCTTTCTTT,CSVGRGRDPAFF
.,TRBJ1-5,few,TRBV7-9,13,TGTGCCAGCAGCGGTCAGGGTGGCCAGCCCCAGCATTTT,CASSGQGGQPQHF
.,TRBJ1-4,.,TRBV7-2,16,TGTGCCAGCAGCCCACAACGACAGGCCATTAATGAAAAACTGTTTTTT,CASSPQRQAINEKLFF
TRBD1,TRBJ1-2,once,TRBV29-1,13,TGCAGCGTCCTACAGGGGGCATTTTATGGCTACACCTTC,CSVLQGAFYGYTF
.,TRBJ1-1,.,TRBV5-1,14,TGCGCCAGCAGCCCGTACAGGGTGCCGGGGGAAGCTTTCTTT,CASSPYRVPGEAFF
.,TRBJ2-3,.,TRBV2,13,TGTGCCAGCAGTGATTCTCTAGCGGATACGCAGTATTTT,CASSDSLADTQYF
TRBD2,TRBJ2-1,.,TRBV29-1,17,TGCAGCGCTTATAGCGGGGGGGTCCCGAGCTCCTACAATGAGCAGTTCTTC,CSAYSGGVPSSYNEQFF
.,TRBJ1-1,.,TRBV7-3,13,TGTGCCAGCAGCTTGGCAGCGAACACTGAAGCTTTCTTT,CASSLAANTEAFF
.,TRBJ2-7,.,TRBV29-1,13,TGCAGCGTTGAGGTCGGGGGCCCTGGCGAGCAGTACTTC,CSVEVGGPGEQYF
.,TRBJ2-7,.,TRBV5-6,14,TGTGCCAGCAGCCAAGACGGAACCTCTTACGAGCAGTACTTC,CASSQDGTSYEQYF